The 25 T cell receptor beta chains reported below all come from one sample, sequenced in a study of shared clonotypes between healthy human individuals. Measured with immunoSEQ multiplex PCR; TCRdb has only the in-frame clones, and not every one. The sample lists some 240,000 clones; approximately 65% were seen once. Input material: memory CD4+ T cells sorted from blood. Subset here: CD45RA-negative fraction. These receptors came from a man aged 30-40 years in good health.

The chain couples TRBV19 to TRBJ2-7; TRBD2 aligns across 9 bases. V lost 4 bases and J lost 5; bases outside the gene matches: 15. The CDR3 contains 17 residues. The germline V gene encodes CDR1 LNHDA and CDR2 SQIVND (reference sequence). The CDR3 DNA reads TGTGCCAGTAGTAAACCCCGGGAAAGTAGCGGGAGAGACGAGCAGTACTTC. Amino acid sequence: CASSKPRESSGRDEQYF.

This chain links TRBV6-1 with TRBJ2-1; TRBD2 agrees at 8 bases. V dropped 2 bases and J dropped 2; count of bases not matched to a gene: 2. In germline, CDR1 is MNHNS, CDR2 SASEGT. This CDR3 comprises 15 residues. DNA for the CDR3: TGTGCCAGCAGTGAAACAGCGGGGGCCTACAATGAGCAGTTCTTC. It translates to CASSETAGAYNEQFF.

The chain couples TRBV11-3 to TRBJ2-4; D gene ambiguous. V lost 0 bases to trimming and J lost 8 bases, with 5 bases between them. The CDR3 totals 12 residues. CDR1 SGHNT and CDR2 YENEEA come from the germline V gene. Written as DNA, the CDR3 is TGTGCCAGCAGCTTAGATGGGTACATTCAGTACTTC. Amino acid sequence: CASSLDGYIQYF.

This clone was detected only a few times. The CDR3 DNA follows: TGTGCCAGCAGTGCTAAATGGACTAGCGGCTCGAGCTCCTACAATGAGCAGTTCTTC. Translating it yields CASSAKWTSGSSSYNEQFF. This sequence joins TRBV6-1 and TRBJ2-1; TRBD2 agrees at 10 bases. This CDR3 region has 19 residues. The V segment lost 4 bases and the J segment 0 bases; nucleotides outside the gene matches: 12. The germline gives CDR1 MNHNS, CDR2 SASEGT.

The V and J genes are TRBV27 and TRBJ2-1; 11 bases map to TRBD2. Germline assignment: CDR1 MNHEY and CDR2 SMNVEV (reference sequence). This CDR3 is 16 amino acids long. V shed 5 bases and J 4 bases; nucleotides not matched to a gene: 7. The CDR3 nucleotides read TGTGCCAGCAGTCCTCGACTAGCGGGAACGTACAATGAGCAGTTCTTC. It specifies CASSPRLAGTYNEQFF.

A single count supports this clone. J is TRBJ1-1 and V is TRBV5-1, with no clear D. The V end was cut by 5 bases, the J end by 1 base, with 12 bases between. CDR1 is SGHRS and CDR2 is YFSETQ in the germline V gene. CDR3 length: 14 residues. The CDR3 bases are TGCGCCAGCAGATTGACTGAGTGGAACACTGAAGCTTTCTTT. Protein product: CASRLTEWNTEAFF.

The CDR3 spells CASSEVAFSSYNEQFF. For the CDR3, the DNA is TGCGCCAGCAGTGAGGTGGCCTTTAGCTCCTACAATGAGCAGTTCTTC. The chain recombines TRBV10-1 with TRBJ2-1; no reliable D call. From germline, CDR1 is WNHNN and CDR2 SYGVQD (reference sequence). This CDR3 spans 16 amino acids. V was pared by 2 bases and J by 0 bases, with 11 bases between.

The genes are TRBV28 and TRBJ1-1, with D possibly being TRBD1 (5 bases). Germline V gene sequence: CDR1 MDHEN, CDR2 SYDVKM. Trimming stripped 2 bases from V and 8 bases from J, with 21 bases between. The CDR3 extends over 16 amino acids. CDR3 in DNA: TGTGCCAGCAGTTTAGGGGGTTTTGGGGCCCGTGGGGAAGCTTTCTTT. It encodes CASSLGGFGARGEAFF.

V usage is TRBV6-5 and J usage is TRBJ1-5, with 9 bases that match TRBD1. This CDR3 spans 15 amino acids. Germline V lookup: CDR1 MNHEY, CDR2 SVGAGI. Unmatched junction bases numbered 10, after V lost 6 bases and J lost 7 bases. The chain's CDR3 is CASRPTGQGGQPQHF. Here the CDR3 DNA reads TGTGCCAGCAGGCCCACGGGACAGGGAGGACAGCCCCAGCATTTT.

The rearrangement uses TRBV6-1 and TRBJ1-1; TRBD1 is a possible D gene (5 bases). This CDR3 has 13 residues. CDR1 is MNHNS and CDR2 is SASEGT in the germline V gene. Trimming removed 5 bases at V and 1 base at J, with 8 bases between. CDR3 bases: TGTGCCAGCAGTAGCCAGGGGAACACTGAAGCTTTCTTT. Amino acid sequence: CASSSQGNTEAFF.

Here the CDR3 reads CASSTSGSYQETQYF. CDR3 DNA sequence: TGTGCCAGTAGTACGAGCGGGAGTTATCAAGAGACCCAGTACTTC. The chain uses TRBV19 and TRBJ2-5, with 8 bases aligning to TRBD2. The J segment lost 2 bases and the V segment lost 4 bases, leaving 6 bases of the junction unmatched. There are 15 residues in the CDR3. Germline V gene lookup returns CDR1 LNHDA and CDR2 SQIVND (reference sequence).

This clone was counted only a few times. This rearrangement joins TRBV28 to TRBJ2-1, with a tentative D call TRBD1 (7 bases). Germline assignment: CDR1 MDHEN and CDR2 SYDVKM. V gave up 2 bases and J gave up 4 bases, with 15 bases separating them. CDR3 size: 16 residues. For the CDR3, the DNA is TGTGCCAGCAGTTTAAGTTTCGGGGGACAGTACAATGAGCAGTTCTTC. This gives the protein CASSLSFGGQYNEQFF.

The table lists this clone with a few counts. The chain joins TRBV7-2 to TRBJ2-1, with TRBD1 matching over 8 bases. The CDR3 contains 15 residues. J was trimmed by 6 bases and V by 3 bases; bases with no gene match: 7. Germline CDR1 is SGHTA and CDR2 is FQGNSA. The CDR3 DNA follows: TGTGCCAGCAGCTTTCGGACAGGGATAGGCAATGAGCAGTTCTTC. Translating it yields CASSFRTGIGNEQFF. Full variable domain (remainder filled in from reference TRBV7-2 and TRBJ2-1): GAGVSQSPSNKVTEKGKDVELRCDPISGHTALYWYRQSLGQGLEFLIYFQGNSAPDKSGLPSDRFSAERTGGSVSTLTIQRTQQEDSAVYLCASSFRTGIGNEQFFGPGTRLTVL.

The chain links TRBV19 to TRBJ2-7; 11 bases line up with TRBD2. The V segment lost 10 bases and the J segment 2 bases; nucleotides outside the gene matches: 10. The germline V gene has CDR1 LNHDA and CDR2 SQIVND (reference sequence). The CDR3 consists of 15 residues. CDR3 region: CATATASGRTYEQYF. In DNA form, the CDR3 reads TGTGCCACCGCGACGGCTAGCGGGAGGACCTACGAGCAGTACTTC.

The chain employs TRBV7-3 and TRBJ2-1; 10 nucleotides align to TRBD2. V lost 4 bases, J lost 4 bases, and 7 bases stayed unmatched. CDR3 length: 16 residues. Germline V gene data show CDR1 as SGHTA and CDR2 as FQGTGA. The DNA of the CDR3 is TGTGCCAGCAGCTCCACCTCTAGCGGGAGTTACAATGAGCAGTTCTTC. This encodes CASSSTSSGSYNEQFF.

The chain is built from TRBV5-4 and TRBJ1-1; TRBD1 might be the D (5 bases). This CDR3 has 15 residues. The germline V and J ends were trimmed by 4 bases and 4 bases, with 17 bases remaining between them. CDR1 and CDR2 from the germline V gene are SGHNT and YYREEE (reference sequence). The CDR3 bases are TGTGCCAGCAGCACATCCCCAGGGAAGGGCACTGAAGCTTTCTTT. Protein product: CASSTSPGKGTEAFF.

This clone was seen only a few times. The rearrangement joins TRBV5-1 to TRBJ2-5; 7 bases are a match to TRBD2. CDR1 is SGHRS and CDR2 is YFSETQ in the germline V gene. The V segment lost 0 bases and the J segment 3 bases; nucleotides outside the gene matches: 8. The CDR3 sequence is 16 residues long. DNA for the CDR3: TGCGCCAGCAGCTTGGCCCTAGCGGCCTGGGAAGAGACCCAGTACTTC. Its translation: CASSLALAAWEETQYF.

This chain connects TRBV19 to TRBJ2-1; TRBD2 matches 11 bases. Unmatched junction bases numbered 11, after V lost 3 bases and J lost 10 bases. Germline CDR1 and CDR2: LNHDA and SQIVND (reference sequence). The CDR3 sequence is 16 residues long. The DNA of the CDR3 is TGTGCCAGTAGTATTGTCAGACTAGCGGGGCAGGAGGAGCAGTTCTTC. It codes for CASSIVRLAGQEEQFF.

The V gene is TRBV27, the J gene TRBJ1-4; D call uncertain. Between the trimmed V and J ends, which lost 5 bases and 0 bases, there was a span of 16 bases. CDR3 length equals 17 residues. Germline-derived CDR1 and CDR2 are MNHEY and SMNVEV (reference sequence). This CDR3 reads CASSLTTTPATNEKLFF. In DNA, the CDR3 is TGTGCCAGCAGTCTCACGACAACACCGGCAACTAATGAAAAACTGTTTTTT.

The chain uses TRBV29-1 and TRBJ2-5; D might be TRBD1 or TRBD2, each matching 7 bases. Trimming stripped 7 bases from V and 5 bases from J, with 14 bases between. The CDR3 runs to 12 residues. Per germline, CDR1 SQVTM and CDR2 ANQGSEA. The CDR3 coding sequence is TGCAGCGCAGGGGGGGAATGGGAGACCCAGTACTTC. Translation: CSAGGEWETQYF.

CDR3 DNA: TGTGCCAGCAGTGGGGGCTCGAACAGGGGCAATGAGCAGTTCTTC. Amino acid sequence: CASSGGSNRGNEQFF. This chain links TRBV2 with TRBJ2-1, with TRBD1 matching 7 bases. V was clipped by 4 bases and J by 6 bases; unmatched bases: 9. Germline lookup yields CDR1 SNHLY and CDR2 FYNNEI. The CDR3 spans 15 residues.

The CDR3 here is CASSELNYEQYF. In DNA form, the CDR3 reads TGTGCCAGCAGTGAATTGAACTACGAGCAGTACTTC. The gene calls are TRBV6-5 and TRBJ2-7; D is unresolved. V lost 5 bases and J 3 bases, leaving 8 bases between the germline ends. Germline V gene sequence: CDR1 MNHEY, CDR2 SVGAGI. The CDR3 length is 12 residues.

The chain has TRBV21-1 and TRBJ1-2. TRBV21-1 is termed a pseudogene. The CDR3 length is 16 residues. The CDR3 loop is CASSVLGGDRVYGYTF. The CDR3 nucleotides are TGTGCCAGCAGCGTGTTAGGGGGGGACAGAGTCTATGGCTACACCTTC.

This chain joins TRBV19 and TRBJ2-1; D is unresolved. The CDR3 has 15 amino acids. V was cut by 2 bases and J by 5 bases, with 13 bases left in between. Germline CDR1 and CDR2: LNHDA and SQIVND (reference sequence). CDR3 nucleotide sequence: TGTGCCAGTAGTATAATCTCCCAGGCGGACAATGAGCAGTTCTTC. Translating it yields CASSIISQADNEQFF. Full variable domain (rest looked up from reference TRBV19 and TRBJ2-1): DGGITQSPKYLFRKEGQNVTLSCEQNLNHDAMYWYRQDPGQGLRLIYYSQIVNDFQKGDIAEGYSVSREKKESFPLTVTSAQKNPTAFYLCASSIISQADNEQFFGPGTRLTVL.

The chain combines TRBV11-2 with TRBJ2-4; D may be TRBD2 (6 bases). The CDR3 has 16 residues. Germline assignment: CDR1 SGHAT and CDR2 FQNNGV. Trimming stripped 5 bases from V and 0 bases from J, with 14 bases between. The CDR3 DNA sequence: TGTGCCAGCAGCCTCTGGAGGGGCGAAGCCAAAAACATTCAGTACTTC. Translating it yields CASSLWRGEAKNIQYF.